These T cell receptor beta chains were read from a single sample in a study of blood T cell repertoires in COVID-19. The table came from immunoSEQ multiplex PCR; TCRdb's copy has only in-frame clones and leaves some out. Of more than 110,000 clones listed, 88% are singletons. Specimen: peripheral blood. The receptors come from a man aged 50 to 59 with active or convalescent COVID-19. Both conserved end residues are part of each CDR3. The order of the fields is J gene, clone size, V gene, D gene, CDR3 DNA, CDR3 protein. A D gene is named only where the DNA matches it firmly. Clone size is not always given. Where it is, it says once, few, many or a class for expanded clones.

j_gene: TRBJ2-7
abundance: -
v_gene: TRBV27
d_gene: -
CDR3nt: TGTGCCAGCCATCCCACCCTACGGTCCTACGAGCAGTACTTC
CDR3aa: CASHPTLRSYEQYF

j_gene: TRBJ1-5
abundance: -
v_gene: TRBV4-1
d_gene: TRBD1
CDR3nt: TGCGCCAGCAGCCCTAATCTGGGGGGACAGGGAACGCGCAATCAGCCCCAGCATTTT
CDR3aa: CASSPNLGGQGTRNQPQHF

j_gene: TRBJ2-1
abundance: once
v_gene: TRBV7-2
d_gene: -
CDR3nt: TGTGCCAGCAGTTACCGGGGCCGGGGGTTGGATGAGCAGTTCTTC
CDR3aa: CASSYRGRGLDEQFF

j_gene: TRBJ2-5
abundance: once
v_gene: TRBV5-4
d_gene: TRBD2
CDR3nt: TGTGCCAGCAGCTCAGGCGGGAGGGGCGGGGAGACCCAGTACTTC
CDR3aa: CASSSGGRGGETQYF

j_gene: TRBJ1-5
abundance: few
v_gene: TRBV21-1
d_gene: -
CDR3nt: TGTGCCAGCAGCCGACAGGGTAATCAGCCCCAGCATTTT
CDR3aa: CASSRQGNQPQHF

j_gene: TRBJ2-1
abundance: -
v_gene: TRBV12-5
d_gene: TRBD2
CDR3nt: TGTGCTAGTTCGGCGCTAGCGGCTTACAATGAGCAGTTCTTC
CDR3aa: CASSALAAYNEQFF

j_gene: TRBJ1-2
abundance: -
v_gene: TRBV7-9
d_gene: -
CDR3nt: TGTGCCAGCAGCTTAGAGGACGTCGCGGGAGGCTACACCTTC
CDR3aa: CASSLEDVAGGYTF

j_gene: TRBJ1-1
abundance: -
v_gene: TRBV28
d_gene: TRBD1
CDR3nt: TGTGCCAGCAGTGCAGGGGGCGGGAACACTGAAGCTTTCTTT
CDR3aa: CASSAGGGNTEAFF

j_gene: TRBJ2-1
abundance: -
v_gene: TRBV7-3
d_gene: TRBD1
CDR3nt: TGTGCCAGCAGCTTGAATAGCGCGACAGGGGGCAGGAATGAGCAGTTCTTC
CDR3aa: CASSLNSATGGRNEQFF

j_gene: TRBJ2-2
abundance: -
v_gene: TRBV6-2/TRBV6-3
d_gene: TRBD2
CDR3nt: TGTGCCAGCAGCCCTAGGTGGGGGGGTAACACCGGGGAGCTGTTTTTT
CDR3aa: CASSPRWGGNTGELFF